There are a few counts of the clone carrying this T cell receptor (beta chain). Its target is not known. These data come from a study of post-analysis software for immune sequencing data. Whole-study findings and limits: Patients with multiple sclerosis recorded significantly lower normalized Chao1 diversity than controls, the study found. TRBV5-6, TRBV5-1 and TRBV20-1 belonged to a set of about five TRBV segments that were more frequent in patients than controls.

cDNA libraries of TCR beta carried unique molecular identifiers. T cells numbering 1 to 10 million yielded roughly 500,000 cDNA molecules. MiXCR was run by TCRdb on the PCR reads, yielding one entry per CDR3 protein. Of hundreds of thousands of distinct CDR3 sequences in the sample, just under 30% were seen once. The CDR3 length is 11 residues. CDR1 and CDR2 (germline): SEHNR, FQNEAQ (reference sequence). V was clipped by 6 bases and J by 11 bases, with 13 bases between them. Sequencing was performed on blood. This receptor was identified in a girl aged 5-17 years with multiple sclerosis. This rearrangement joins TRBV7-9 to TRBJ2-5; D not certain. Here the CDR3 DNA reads TGTGCCAGCAGATCCCAGACTCTGCAGTACTTC. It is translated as CASRSQTLQYF.